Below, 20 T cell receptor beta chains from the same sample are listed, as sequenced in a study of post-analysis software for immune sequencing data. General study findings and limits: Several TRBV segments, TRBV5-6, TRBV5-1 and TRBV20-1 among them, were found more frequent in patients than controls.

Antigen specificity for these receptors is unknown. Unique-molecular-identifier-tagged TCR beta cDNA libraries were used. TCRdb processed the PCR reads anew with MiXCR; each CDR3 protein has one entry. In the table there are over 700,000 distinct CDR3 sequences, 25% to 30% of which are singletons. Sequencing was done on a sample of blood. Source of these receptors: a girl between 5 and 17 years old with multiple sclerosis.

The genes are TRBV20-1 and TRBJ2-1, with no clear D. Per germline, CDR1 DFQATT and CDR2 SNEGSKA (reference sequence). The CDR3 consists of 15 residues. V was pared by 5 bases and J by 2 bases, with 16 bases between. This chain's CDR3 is CSAGNGLGPYNEQFF. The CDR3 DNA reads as TGCAGTGCTGGGAACGGGTTAGGGCCCTACAATGAGCAGTTCTTC.

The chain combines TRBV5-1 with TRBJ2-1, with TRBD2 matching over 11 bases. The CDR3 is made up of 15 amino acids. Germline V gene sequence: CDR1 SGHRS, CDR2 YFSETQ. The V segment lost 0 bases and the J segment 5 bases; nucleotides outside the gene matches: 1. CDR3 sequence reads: CASSLVTSGDNEQFF. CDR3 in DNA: TGCGCCAGCAGCTTGGTGACTAGCGGGGACAATGAGCAGTTCTTC.

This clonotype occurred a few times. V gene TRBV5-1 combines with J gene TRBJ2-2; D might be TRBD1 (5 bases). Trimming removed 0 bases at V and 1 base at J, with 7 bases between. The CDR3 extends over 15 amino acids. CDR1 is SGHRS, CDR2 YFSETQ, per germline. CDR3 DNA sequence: TGCGCCAGCAGCTTGGAAACAGGGAACACCGGGGAGCTGTTTTTT. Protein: CASSLETGNTGELFF. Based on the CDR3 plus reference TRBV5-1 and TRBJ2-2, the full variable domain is KAGVTQTPRYLIKTRGQQVTLSCSPISGHRSVSWYQQTPGQGLQFLFEYFSETQRNKGNFPGRFSGRQFSNSRSEMNVSTLELGDSALYLCASSLETGNTGELFFGEGSRLTVL.

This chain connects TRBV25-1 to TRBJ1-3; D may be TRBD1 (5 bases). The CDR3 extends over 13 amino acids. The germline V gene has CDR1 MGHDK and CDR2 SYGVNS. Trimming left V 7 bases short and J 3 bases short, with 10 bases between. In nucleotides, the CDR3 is TGTGCCAGCACTCGGGACGTTGGAAACACCATATATTTT. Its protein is CASTRDVGNTIYF.

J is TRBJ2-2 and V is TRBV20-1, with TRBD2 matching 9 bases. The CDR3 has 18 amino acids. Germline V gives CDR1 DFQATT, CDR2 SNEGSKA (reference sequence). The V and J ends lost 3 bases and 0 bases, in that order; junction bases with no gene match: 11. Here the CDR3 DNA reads TGCAGTGCTAGGATCCCTAGCGGGATCAGGGCGAACACCGGGGAGCTGTTTTTT. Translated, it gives CSARIPSGIRANTGELFF.

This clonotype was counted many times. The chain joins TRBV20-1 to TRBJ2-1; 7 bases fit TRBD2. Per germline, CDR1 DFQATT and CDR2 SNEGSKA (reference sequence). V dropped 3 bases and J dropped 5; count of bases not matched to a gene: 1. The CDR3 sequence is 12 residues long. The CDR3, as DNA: TGCAGTGCTAGGGGACTACACAATGAGCAGTTCTTC. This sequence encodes CSARGLHNEQFF.

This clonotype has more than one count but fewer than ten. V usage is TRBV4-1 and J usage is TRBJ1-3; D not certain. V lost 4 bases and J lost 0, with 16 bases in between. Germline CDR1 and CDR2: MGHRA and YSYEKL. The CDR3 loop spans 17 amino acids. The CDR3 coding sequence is TGCGCCAGCAGCCTGTCCCCCGGCGGAACCTCTGGAAACACCATATATTTT. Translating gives CASSLSPGGTSGNTIYF.

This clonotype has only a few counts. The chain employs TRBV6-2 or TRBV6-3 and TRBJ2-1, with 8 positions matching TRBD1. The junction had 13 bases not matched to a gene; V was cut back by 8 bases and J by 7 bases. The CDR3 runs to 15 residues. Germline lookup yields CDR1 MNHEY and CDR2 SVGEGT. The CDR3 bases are TGTGCCAGCGAGGCGAGTCAGGGGGCTGGTAATGAGCAGTTCTTC. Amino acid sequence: CASEASQGAGNEQFF.

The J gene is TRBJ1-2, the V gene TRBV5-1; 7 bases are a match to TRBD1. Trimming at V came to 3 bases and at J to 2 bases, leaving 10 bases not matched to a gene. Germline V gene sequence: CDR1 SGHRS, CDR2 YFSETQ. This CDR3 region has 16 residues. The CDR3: CASSSRAGTVNYGYTF. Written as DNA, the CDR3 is TGCGCCAGCAGCTCACGTGCCGGGACAGTCAACTATGGCTACACCTTC.

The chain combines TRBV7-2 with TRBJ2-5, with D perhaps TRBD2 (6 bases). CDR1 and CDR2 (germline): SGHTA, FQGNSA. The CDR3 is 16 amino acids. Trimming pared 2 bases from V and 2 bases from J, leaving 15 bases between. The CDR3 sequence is CASSLNSGLPQETQYF. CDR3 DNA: TGTGCCAGCAGCTTAAACAGCGGGTTGCCTCAAGAGACCCAGTACTTC.

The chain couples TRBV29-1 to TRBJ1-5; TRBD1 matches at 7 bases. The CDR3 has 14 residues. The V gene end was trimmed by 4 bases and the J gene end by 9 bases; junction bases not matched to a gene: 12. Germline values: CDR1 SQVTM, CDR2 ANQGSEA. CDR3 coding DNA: TGCAGCGTTGGACTCGGACAGGCGGATTCGCCCCAGCATTTT. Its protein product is CSVGLGQADSPQHF.

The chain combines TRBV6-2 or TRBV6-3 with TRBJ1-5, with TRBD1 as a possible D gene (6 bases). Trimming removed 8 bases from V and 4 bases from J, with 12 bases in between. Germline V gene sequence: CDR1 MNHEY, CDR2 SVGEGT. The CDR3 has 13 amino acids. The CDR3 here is CASGNRENQPQHF. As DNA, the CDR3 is TGTGCCAGCGGTAACAGGGAGAATCAGCCCCAGCATTTT.

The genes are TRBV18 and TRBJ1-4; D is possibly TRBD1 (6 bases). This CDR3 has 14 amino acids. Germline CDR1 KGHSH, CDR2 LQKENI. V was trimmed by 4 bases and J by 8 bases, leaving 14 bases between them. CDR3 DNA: TGTGCCAGCTCACGAGGGGGAATTGAAGAAAAACTGTTTTTT. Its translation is CASSRGGIEEKLFF. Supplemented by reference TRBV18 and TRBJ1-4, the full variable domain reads NAGVMQNPRHLVRRRGQEARLRCSPMKGHSHVYWYRQLPEEGLKFMVYLQKENIIDESGMPKERFSAEFPKEGPSILRIQQVVRGDSAAYFCASSRGGIEEKLFFGSGTQLSVL.

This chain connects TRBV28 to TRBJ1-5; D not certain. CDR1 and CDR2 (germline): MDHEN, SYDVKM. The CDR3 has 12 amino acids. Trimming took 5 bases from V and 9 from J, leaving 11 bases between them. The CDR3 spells CASSPPGLPQHF. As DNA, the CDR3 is TGTGCCAGCAGTCCCCCAGGATTGCCCCAGCATTTT.

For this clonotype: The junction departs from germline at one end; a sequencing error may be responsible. The CDR3 DNA reads TGCAGCGGTGAAGGGCTGAACACCGGGGAGCTGTTTTTT. Translating gives CSGEGLNTGELFF. The chain employs TRBV29-1 and TRBJ2-2; unclear D gene. Looked up from germline, CDR1 is SQVTM and CDR2 is ANQGSEA. The CDR3 totals 13 residues.

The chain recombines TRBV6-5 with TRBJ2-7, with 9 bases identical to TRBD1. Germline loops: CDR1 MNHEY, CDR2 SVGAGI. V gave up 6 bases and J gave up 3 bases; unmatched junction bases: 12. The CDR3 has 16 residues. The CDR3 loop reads CASSPDRDRVLYEQYF. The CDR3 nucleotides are TGTGCCAGCAGCCCCGACCGGGACAGGGTTCTCTACGAGCAGTACTTC.

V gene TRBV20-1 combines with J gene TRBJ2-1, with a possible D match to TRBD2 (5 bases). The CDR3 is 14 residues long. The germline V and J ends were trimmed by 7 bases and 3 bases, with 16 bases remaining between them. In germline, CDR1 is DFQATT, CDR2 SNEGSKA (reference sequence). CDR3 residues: CSVGRWEHYNEQFF. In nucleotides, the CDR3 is TGCAGTGTTGGACGGTGGGAGCACTACAATGAGCAGTTCTTC.

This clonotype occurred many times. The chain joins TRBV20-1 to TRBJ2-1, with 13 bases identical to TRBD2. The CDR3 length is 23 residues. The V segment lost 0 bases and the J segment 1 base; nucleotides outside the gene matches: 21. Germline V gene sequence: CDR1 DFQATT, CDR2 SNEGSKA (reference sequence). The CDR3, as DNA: TGCAGTGCTAGAGATGTGAGTGGAACTGGACTAGCGGGAGTCCTACCATCCTACAATGAGCAGTTCTTC. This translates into CSARDVSGTGLAGVLPSYNEQFF.

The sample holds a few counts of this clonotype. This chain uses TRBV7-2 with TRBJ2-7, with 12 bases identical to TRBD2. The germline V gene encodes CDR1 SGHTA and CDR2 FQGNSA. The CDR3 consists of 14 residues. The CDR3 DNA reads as TGTGCTAGCGGGAGGACTAGCGGGACCTACGAGCAGTACTTC. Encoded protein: CASGRTSGTYEQYF.

The CDR3 loop is CASSWASGANVLTF. CDR3 coding DNA: TGTGCCAGCAGCTGGGCCTCTGGGGCCAACGTCCTGACTTTC. V is TRBV7-9 and J is TRBJ2-6; D gene ambiguous. Germline V gene lookup returns CDR1 SEHNR and CDR2 FQNEAQ (reference sequence). V lost 4 bases, J lost 0 bases, and 4 bases lay in between. The CDR3 has 14 amino acids.